The 31 T cell receptor beta chains below all came from one sample that was sequenced in a study of T cells in Graves' hyperthyroidism and ophthalmopathy. Researchers took RNA transcripts and amplified the TCR beta CDR3 regions from them. HTBI primers were employed in a first-round RT-PCR of the TCR CDR3. TCRdb ran MiXCR on the multiplex PCR reads and lists one entry per CDR3 protein. The sample contains over 500,000 distinct CDR3 sequences, 14% of which appear only once. The sample taken for sequencing was blood. Receptor source: a woman in her thirties or forties with Graves' hyperthyroidism.

Turning to this clonotype: A much larger clonotype is one base distant, so this may be a read error. The chain employs TRBV20-1 and TRBJ1-1; TRBD1 matches 8 bases. Germline values: CDR1 DFQATT, CDR2 SNEGSKA (reference sequence). The CDR3 is 16 residues long. In DNA form, the CDR3 reads TGCAGTGCTAGACCCCATGCACCACAGGGGGACACTGAAGCTCTCTTT. As protein: CSARPHAPQGDTEALF.

This clonotype was recorded many times. The V call is TRBV12-3 or TRBV12-4, the J call TRBJ2-1; a possible D gene is TRBD2 (6 bases). The CDR3 has 14 residues. The V and J ends lost 2 bases and 7 bases respectively, with 12 bases between them. CDR3 nucleotides: TGTGCCAGCAGTTTAACGGGAGTGGCAAATGAGCAGTTCTTC. Protein: CASSLTGVANEQFF.

This clonotype was seen more than once but under ten times. J is TRBJ2-1 and V is TRBV25-1; D unclear. Trimming pared 1 base from V and 0 bases from J, leaving 13 bases between. The CDR3 is 17 amino acids. Per the germline V gene, CDR1 is MGHDK and CDR2 is SYGVNS. Written as DNA, the CDR3 is TGTGCCAGCAGTGAATCCCCAGCAAAGAGCTCCTACAATGAGCAGTTCTTC. Its translation: CASSESPAKSSYNEQFF. Full variable domain (rest looked up from reference TRBV25-1 and TRBJ2-1): EADIYQTPRYLVIGTGKKITLECSQTMGHDKMYWYQQDPGMELHLIHYSYGVNSTEKGDLSSESTVSRIRTEHFPLTLESARPSHTSQYLCASSESPAKSSYNEQFFGPGTRLTVL.

The CDR3 nucleotides read TGTGCCAGCAGTCGGGACATCTGGAACACCGGGGAGCTGTTTTTT. Its protein is CASSRDIWNTGELFF. The chain combines TRBV12-3 or TRBV12-4 with TRBJ2-2; tentatively, D is TRBD1 (6 bases). Trimming removed 5 bases from V and 1 base from J, with 11 bases in between. The CDR3 runs to 15 residues.

This clonotype came up many times. The rearrangement joins TRBV5-1 to TRBJ2-3; D is unclear. Trimming pared 0 bases from V and 0 bases from J, leaving 11 bases between. Looked up from germline, CDR1 is SGHRS and CDR2 is YFSETQ. The CDR3 is made up of 16 amino acids. DNA for the CDR3: TGCGCCAGCAGCTTGGCCGGAACACCTAGCACAGATACGCAGTATTTT. This codes for CASSLAGTPSTDTQYF.

This clonotype came up a few times. The J gene is TRBJ2-2, the V gene TRBV2; no firm D call. This CDR3 comprises 15 residues. The V gene lost 3 bases and the J gene lost 1 base, with 9 bases spanning the gap. CDR1 and CDR2 from the germline V gene are SNHLY and FYNNEI. DNA for the CDR3: TGTGCCAGCAGTGAGTCTCCAGGGAACACCGGGGAGCTGTTTTTT. Amino acid sequence: CASSESPGNTGELFF.

This clonotype came up many times. V usage is TRBV7-9 and J usage is TRBJ2-4; 8 bases are a match to TRBD2. The trim removed 5 bases at V and 3 bases at J, leaving 9 bases unmatched. CDR1 is SEHNR, CDR2 FQNEAQ, per germline (reference sequence). CDR3 length equals 16 residues. This CDR3 reads CASSPRGLVGKNIQYF. CDR3 DNA: TGTGCCAGCAGCCCACGGGGACTAGTGGGCAAAAACATTCAGTACTTC.

The chain has TRBV29-1 and TRBJ2-2, with 13 bases fitting TRBD2. V shed 0 bases, J shed 5 bases, and the junction held 3 bases outside the gene matches. This CDR3 is 16 amino acids long. Per the germline V gene, CDR1 is SQVTM and CDR2 is ANQGSEA. CDR3 DNA sequence: TGCAGCGTTGAAGATCCGGGACTAGCGGGAACCGGGGAGCTGTTTTTT. It translates to CSVEDPGLAGTGELFF.

The genes are TRBV2 and TRBJ2-2; 8 nucleotides align to TRBD2. The CDR3 loop spans 11 amino acids. The ends lost 3 bases at V and 15 bases at J; junction bases unmatched: 3. In germline, CDR1 is SNHLY, CDR2 FYNNEI. CDR3 nucleotides: TGTGCCAGCAGTGATAACGGGAGGGTGTTTTTT. This translates into CASSDNGRVFF.

The chain is built from TRBV28 and TRBJ2-2; a possible D gene is TRBD2 (6 bases). Germline assignment: CDR1 MDHEN and CDR2 SYDVKM. Trimming pared 4 bases from V and 4 bases from J, leaving 10 bases between. The CDR3 covers 14 residues. The CDR3 spells CASSSRGFTGELFF. Here the CDR3 DNA reads TGTGCCAGCAGTTCTCGGGGGTTCACCGGGGAGCTGTTTTTT.

This clonotype was seen a few times. This chain connects TRBV4-2 to TRBJ2-7; TRBD2 matches at 8 bases. V dropped 0 bases and J dropped 2; count of bases not matched to a gene: 3. The CDR3 loop spans 15 amino acids. Germline CDR1 is LGHNA and CDR2 is YNFKEQ. The CDR3 here is CASSQEVAGTYEQYF. CDR3 DNA sequence: TGTGCCAGCAGCCAAGAGGTAGCGGGAACCTACGAGCAGTACTTC.

This chain joins TRBV11-2 and TRBJ2-5, with 11 positions matching TRBD2. The CDR3 is 15 residues long. V shed 8 bases, J shed 1 base, and the junction held 6 bases outside the gene matches. Germline V gives CDR1 SGHAT, CDR2 FQNNGV. The CDR3 sequence: CASGRLAGSQETQYF. In DNA form, the CDR3 reads TGTGCCAGCGGACGACTAGCGGGGAGCCAAGAGACCCAGTACTTC. Looking up the rest from reference TRBV11-2 and TRBJ2-5 gives the full variable domain: EAGVAQSPRYKIIEKRQSVAFWCNPISGHATLYWYQQILGQGPKLLIQFQNNGVVDDSQLPKDRFSAERLKGVDSTLKIQPAKLEDSAVYLCASGRLAGSQETQYFGPGTRLLVL.

In its sample, this clonotype was seen a few times. At one boundary the junction diverges from the germline segment, which might be a read error. Here the CDR3 reads CACSLESPNTGELFF. CDR3 coding DNA: TGTGCCTGCAGCTTAGAATCTCCGAACACCGGGGAGCTGTTTTTT. The chain joins TRBV7-9 to TRBJ2-2, with unresolved D. Looked up from germline, CDR1 is SEHNR and CDR2 is FQNEAQ (reference sequence). This CDR3 is 15 amino acids long.

CDR3 residues: CASSSSRQGTEAFF. The CDR3 DNA reads TGTGCCAGCAGTTCCAGCCGACAGGGGACTGAAGCTTTCTTT. The rearrangement links TRBV28 to TRBJ1-1; TRBD1 agrees at 8 bases. Germline V lookup: CDR1 MDHEN, CDR2 SYDVKM. The V and J ends lost 4 bases and 5 bases, in that order; junction bases with no gene match: 6. The CDR3 is 14 amino acids.

This clonotype was detected many times. The chain joins TRBV30 to TRBJ1-1; D is possibly TRBD1 (5 bases). The CDR3 consists of 13 residues. Trimming removed 1 base from V and 1 base from J, with 7 bases in between. Germline-derived CDR1 and CDR2 are GTSNPN and SVGIG (reference sequence). In DNA form, the CDR3 reads TGTGCCTGGAGTGGACAGCCGAACACTGAAGCTTTCTTT. Translated, it gives CAWSGQPNTEAFF.

This clonotype was recorded at least ten times. The chain has TRBV12-3 or TRBV12-4 and TRBJ1-5, with D possibly matching TRBD1 (6 bases). The CDR3 spans 13 residues. Trimming left V 3 bases short and J 7 bases short, with 10 bases between. CDR3 amino acids: CASSLGAGQPQHF. As DNA, the CDR3 is TGTGCCAGCAGTTTGGGGGCGGGCCAGCCCCAGCATTTT.

This clonotype has only a few counts. This chain uses TRBV12-3 or TRBV12-4 with TRBJ2-1; 11 positions agree with TRBD2. The length of the CDR3 is 15 residues. V was clipped by 5 bases and J by 6 bases; unmatched bases: 6. The CDR3 sequence is CASSLSGRATNEQFF. CDR3 DNA sequence: TGTGCCAGCAGTCTTAGCGGGAGGGCCACCAATGAGCAGTTCTTC.

V and J are TRBV29-1 and TRBJ2-3; unclear D gene. The CDR3 covers 14 residues. Deletions cut 1 base from V and 2 bases from J, with 10 bases between. The V gene's germline CDR1 is SQVTM and CDR2 ANQGSEA. The DNA for the CDR3 is TGCAGCGTTGAAGGTAGCAAGAACACAGATACGCAGTATTTT. Residues: CSVEGSKNTDTQYF.

This rearrangement joins TRBV12-3 or TRBV12-4 to TRBJ2-3, with 8 bases fitting TRBD2. This CDR3 comprises 16 residues. The trim removed 6 bases at V and 0 bases at J, leaving 8 bases unmatched. Written as DNA, the CDR3 is TGTGCCAGCAGGACCGACGGGACTAGGAGCACAGATACGCAGTATTTT. It codes for CASRTDGTRSTDTQYF.

V and J are TRBV10-1 and TRBJ1-5, with D possibly TRBD1 on 6 matching bases. Germline loops: CDR1 WNHNN, CDR2 SYGVQD (reference sequence). CDR3 size: 13 residues. The V end lost 8 bases, the J end lost 2 bases, and 10 bases lay between the germline ends. CDR3 loop: CASYREGNQPQHF. The CDR3, as DNA: TGCGCCAGCTACAGGGAGGGCAATCAGCCCCAGCATTTT.

This clonotype was seen ten or more times. The rearrangement joins TRBV5-5 to TRBJ1-2; perhaps TRBD1 as D (6 bases). The CDR3 spans 18 residues. The germline V gene has CDR1 SGHKS and CDR2 YYEKEE (reference sequence). Trimming stripped 1 base from V and 3 bases from J, with 22 bases between. The CDR3 nucleotides are TGTGCCAGCAGCTTGTCGATCGCGTTTCAGGGGAGGGACTATGGCTACACCTTC. Amino acid sequence: CASSLSIAFQGRDYGYTF.

This clonotype has at least ten counts. The gene calls are TRBV27 and TRBJ2-2; possibly TRBD1 for D (6 bases). The V gene lost 2 bases and the J gene lost 0 bases, with 10 bases spanning the gap. Germline-derived CDR1 and CDR2 are MNHEY and SMNVEV (reference sequence). This CDR3 is 16 amino acids long. CDR3 sequence reads: CASSLGTNSNTGELFF. In nucleotides, the CDR3 is TGTGCCAGCAGTTTAGGGACAAATTCGAACACCGGGGAGCTGTTTTTT.

The sample holds many counts of this clonotype. The chain is built from TRBV12-3 or TRBV12-4 and TRBJ2-2; D unresolved. The CDR3 runs 13 residues. V was cut by 5 bases and J by 3 bases, with 7 bases left in between. The CDR3 DNA reads as TGTGCCAGCAGTCCCCTCTACACCGGGGAGCTGTTTTTT. This codes for CASSPLYTGELFF.

This clonotype was counted a few times. This chain uses TRBV28 with TRBJ2-7, with D perhaps TRBD1 (6 bases). Germline assignment: CDR1 MDHEN and CDR2 SYDVKM. Trimming took 6 bases from V and 4 from J, leaving 16 bases between them. This CDR3 region has 14 residues. The CDR3 reads CASRGYRAEYEQYF. CDR3 coding DNA: TGTGCCAGCAGGGGATACAGGGCGGAATACGAGCAGTACTTC.

In this sample, this clonotype turned up a few times. The V call is TRBV2, the J call TRBJ2-1, with 8 bases fitting TRBD2. The germline gives CDR1 SNHLY, CDR2 FYNNEI. V gave up 4 bases and J gave up 0 bases; unmatched junction bases: 5. The CDR3 runs 16 residues. The CDR3 spells CASSGLLADSYNEQFF. The CDR3 DNA reads TGTGCCAGCAGTGGTCTACTAGCGGACTCCTACAATGAGCAGTTCTTC.

This clonotype was seen at least ten times. The chain carries TRBV3-1 and TRBJ2-1, with 7 bases lining up with TRBD2. The germline V gene has CDR1 LGHDT and CDR2 YNNKEL (reference sequence). The CDR3 is made up of 15 amino acids. J gave up 7 bases and V 2 bases, and 8 bases lay outside the gene matches. CDR3 amino acids: CASSQSAGVLNEQFF. Here the CDR3 DNA reads TGTGCCAGCAGCCAATCTGCGGGAGTATTGAATGAGCAGTTCTTC.

This clonotype was counted many times. The CDR3 nucleotides read TGTGCCACCCTGGACAGGGGGCGAGGAGATACGCAGTATTTT. This translates into CATLDRGRGDTQYF. The genes are TRBV28 and TRBJ2-3, with 11 bases identical to TRBD1. This CDR3 comprises 14 residues. The V gene's germline CDR1 is MDHEN and CDR2 SYDVKM. The V and J ends lost 10 bases and 5 bases, in that order; junction bases with no gene match: 8. Complete variable domain (other parts from reference TRBV28 and TRBJ2-3): DVKVTQSSRYLVKRTGEKVFLECVQDMDHENMFWYRQDPGLGLRLIYFSYDVKMKEKGDIPEGYSVSREKKERFSLILESASTNQTSMYLCATLDRGRGDTQYFGPGTRLTVL.

This clonotype was counted ten times or more. This chain uses TRBV27 with TRBJ1-6; 10 bases align to TRBD1. The CDR3 extends over 17 amino acids. Germline trimming cut 2 bases from V and 10 bases from J; bases unmatched to any gene: 11. CDR1 and CDR2 from the germline V gene are MNHEY and SMNVEV (reference sequence). CDR3: CASSLNRDRGRGSPLHF. CDR3 nucleotide sequence: TGTGCCAGCAGTTTAAACCGCGACAGGGGGCGGGGATCACCCCTCCACTTT.

The rearrangement joins TRBV20-1 to TRBJ2-2, with D perhaps matching TRBD1 (5 bases). The germline V and J ends were trimmed by 1 base and 5 bases, with 14 bases remaining between them. Looked up from germline, CDR1 is DFQATT and CDR2 is SNEGSKA (reference sequence). CDR3 length: 15 amino acids. The CDR3 sequence: CSARGDVGRTGELFF. The CDR3 coding sequence is TGCAGTGCTAGAGGAGATGTGGGGCGGACCGGGGAGCTGTTTTTT.

The CDR3 DNA reads as TGTGCCAGCAGTTTATTTAAAGAGACCCAGTACTTC. Its translation is CASSLFKETQYF. V is TRBV28 and J is TRBJ2-5; D is undetermined. The V gene lost 1 base and the J gene lost 3 bases, with 3 bases spanning the gap. The CDR3 is 12 residues long. CDR1 and CDR2 (germline): MDHEN, SYDVKM.

This clonotype was recorded at least ten times. The chain joins TRBV5-1 to TRBJ1-1, with a tentative D call TRBD1 (6 bases). CDR1 is SGHRS, CDR2 YFSETQ, per germline. Deletions cut 5 bases from V and 1 base from J, with 15 bases between. The CDR3 has 15 residues. The CDR3 DNA follows: TGCGCCAGCAGTTCTACCGGGACAACGAACACTGAAGCTTTCTTT. The encoded protein is CASSSTGTTNTEAFF. The entire variable domain, with the rest obtained from reference TRBV5-1 and TRBJ1-1, is as follows: KAGVTQTPRYLIKTRGQQVTLSCSPISGHRSVSWYQQTPGQGLQFLFEYFSETQRNKGNFPGRFSGRQFSNSRSEMNVSTLELGDSALYLCASSSTGTTNTEAFFGQGTRLTVV.